Listed below are T cell receptor beta chains from one sample, sequenced in a study of OX40 agonist ivuxolimab in advanced cancers. TCRdb keeps only in-frame clones here, not all; method: immunoSEQ multiplex PCR. In the table there are around 74,000 clones, over 80% of which are singletons. Specimen: CD4+ or CD8+ T cells sorted from blood, collected in a trial of the OX40 agonist ivuxolimab. Receptors originate from an adult with an advanced solid tumor such as melanoma, head and neck, liver or kidney cancer. Each CDR3 is given with its conserved first and last residue. Each record gives: V gene, D gene, J gene, clone size, CDR3 protein, CDR3 DNA. A D gene is named only where the DNA matches it firmly. For some rows the clone size is stated as once, few or many, or as a class when expanded; others skip it.

>TRBV10-3|.|TRBJ2-5|.
CAISERETQYF
TGTGCCATCAGTGAGAGAGAGACCCAGTACTTC
>TRBV27|.|TRBJ1-1|.
CASSRTRGRPNTEAFF
TGTGCCAGCAGTCGAACCCGCGGGCGGCCGAACACTGAAGCTTTCTTT
>TRBV7-9|TRBD1|TRBJ1-1|.
CASTQRQGLTEAFF
TGTGCCAGCACCCAAAGACAGGGGCTCACTGAAGCTTTCTTT
>TRBV7-2|.|TRBJ2-7|.
CASSYPGVSYEQYF
TGTGCCAGCAGCTACCCCGGGGTCTCCTACGAGCAGTACTTC
>TRBV7-8|TRBD1|TRBJ2-1|.
CASNLRGWDNEQFF
TGTGCCAGCAACCTCAGGGGGTGGGACAATGAGCAGTTCTTC
>TRBV4-3|TRBD1|TRBJ1-5|few
CASSQDRSGGDQPQHF
TGCGCCAGCAGCCAAGATCGGTCAGGGGGAGATCAGCCCCAGCATTTT
>TRBV19|TRBD1|TRBJ1-1|.
CATIQGARMNTEAFF
TGTGCCACCATACAGGGGGCTCGCATGAACACTGAAGCTTTCTTT
>TRBV5-1|TRBD2|TRBJ2-7|.
CASSLGTRGYEQYF
TGCGCCAGCAGCCTCGGGACTAGGGGCTACGAGCAGTACTTC
>TRBV7-9|.|TRBJ2-1|.
CASSLGFVSGEQFF
TGTGCCAGCAGCTTAGGATTCGTGAGCGGAGAGCAGTTCTTC
>TRBV5-1|.|TRBJ2-1|.
CASSLSGPYNEQFF
TGCGCCAGCAGCCTTAGCGGCCCCTACAATGAGCAGTTCTTC
>TRBV9|TRBD2|TRBJ2-5|.
CASSVASGRAQETQYF
TGTGCCAGCAGCGTAGCTAGCGGGAGGGCCCAAGAGACCCAGTACTTC
>TRBV4-2|TRBD2|TRBJ2-7|few
CASSQDLRGRMGYEQYF
TGTGCCAGCAGCCAAGATCTGCGCGGGAGGATGGGTTACGAGCAGTACTTC
>TRBV5-5|TRBD1|TRBJ1-5|.
CASSRWTGTSNQPQHF
TGTGCCAGCAGCAGATGGACAGGGACTAGCAATCAGCCCCAGCATTTT
>TRBV28|.|TRBJ1-3|.
CASSLSPAGAGNTIYF
TGTGCCAGCAGTTTATCCCCGGCAGGGGCTGGAAACACCATATATTTT
>TRBV6-5|.|TRBJ1-2|.
CASSQTEQGSGGYTF
TGTGCCAGCAGCCAAACGGAACAGGGCTCGGGTGGCTACACCTTC
>TRBV7-6|TRBD2|TRBJ2-3|.
CASSLSRGGTSGSPSDTQYF
TGTGCCAGCAGCTTATCTCGAGGCGGGACTAGCGGGAGTCCCTCAGATACGCAGTATTTT
>TRBV28|.|TRBJ2-5|.
CASSLRLQETQYF
TGTGCCAGCAGTTTACGCTTACAAGAGACCCAGTACTTC
>TRBV19|.|TRBJ1-2|.
CASSNRQANYGYTF
TGTGCCAGTAGTAACCGACAGGCTAACTATGGCTACACCTTC
>TRBV7-2|.|TRBJ2-3|.
CASSLSNGDTQYF
TGTGCCAGCAGCTTAAGTAATGGGGATACGCAGTATTTT
>TRBV11-3|.|TRBJ2-1|.
CASSHRDGSYNEQFF
TGTGCCAGCAGCCACAGGGACGGCTCCTACAATGAGCAGTTCTTC
>TRBV18|.|TRBJ1-2|.
CASSPDYGYTF
TGTGCCAGCTCACCAGACTATGGCTACACCTTC
>TRBV7-3|TRBD2|TRBJ2-3|.
CASSLRRLAGGTDTQYF
TGTGCCAGCAGCTTAAGAAGACTAGCGGGAGGGACAGATACGCAGTATTTT